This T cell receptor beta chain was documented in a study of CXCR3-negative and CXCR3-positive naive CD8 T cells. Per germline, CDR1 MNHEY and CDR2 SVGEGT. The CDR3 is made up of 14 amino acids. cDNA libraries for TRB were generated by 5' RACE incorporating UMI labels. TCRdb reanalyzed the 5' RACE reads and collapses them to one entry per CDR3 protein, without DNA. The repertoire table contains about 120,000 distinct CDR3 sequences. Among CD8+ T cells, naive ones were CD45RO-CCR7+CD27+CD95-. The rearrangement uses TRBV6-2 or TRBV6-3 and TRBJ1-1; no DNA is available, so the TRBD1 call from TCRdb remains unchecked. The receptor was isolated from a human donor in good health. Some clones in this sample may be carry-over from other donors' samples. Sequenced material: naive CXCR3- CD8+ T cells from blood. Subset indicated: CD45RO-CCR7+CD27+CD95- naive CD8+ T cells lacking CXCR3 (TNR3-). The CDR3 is CASSITPGQGEAFF.